Presented here are 3 T cell receptor beta chains from one specimen sequenced in a study of CD8 T cells in Susac syndrome. cDNA came from about 0.46 to 1 ug RNA primed by random hexamers. TCRdb reprocessed the immunoSEQ multiplex PCR reads via MiXCR and lists one record per CDR3 protein. The sample consists of 150,000 to 200,000 distinct CDR3 sequences, just under 95% of them appearing once. The sample was CD4+ T cells from PBMCs. Receptors were obtained from a human donor in good health.

CDR3 in amino acids: CASSMILDGHPGNTIYF. The CDR3 DNA follows: TGTGCCAGTAGTATGATACTGGACGGCCATCCTGGAAACACCATATATTTT. V is TRBV19 and J is TRBJ1-3; unclear D gene. Germline CDR1 and CDR2: LNHDA and SQIVND (reference sequence). Trimming left V 3 bases short and J 2 bases short, with 17 bases between. The CDR3 runs 17 residues.

This chain links TRBV11-2 with TRBJ2-5; 8 bases map to TRBD2. CDR1 is SGHAT, CDR2 FQNNGV, per germline. CDR3 length: 17 residues. J lost 4 bases, V lost 0 bases, and 10 bases had no gene match. The CDR3 loop is CASSLDLNGGASETQYF. DNA of the CDR3: TGTGCCAGCAGCTTAGATCTCAACGGGGGGGCTTCAGAGACCCAGTACTTC.

V and J are TRBV7-2 and TRBJ1-6; 7 bases agree with TRBD1. Per germline, CDR1 SGHTA and CDR2 FQGNSA. The CDR3 consists of 16 residues. V gave up 5 bases and J gave up 7 bases; unmatched junction bases: 11. The CDR3 DNA reads as TGTGCCAGCAGCGAAGACAGGGTCGCTCAAAATTCACCCCTCCACTTT. As protein: CASSEDRVAQNSPLHF. Variable domain in full (rest from reference TRBV7-2 and TRBJ1-6): GAGVSQSPSNKVTEKGKDVELRCDPISGHTALYWYRQSLGQGLEFLIYFQGNSAPDKSGLPSDRFSAERTGGSVSTLTIQRTQQEDSAVYLCASSEDRVAQNSPLHFGNGTRLTVT.